What follows describes a single T cell receptor beta chain. CDR1 and CDR2 (germline): SNHLY, FYNNEI. V lost 6 bases to trimming and J lost 2 bases, with 15 bases between them. This CDR3 is 15 amino acids long. This sample is part of a study of CD8+CD57+ T cells in acquired aplastic anemia. All sequencing subjects had displayed CD8+CD57+ cell expansion on flow cytometry. Genomic DNA served as template for TCR beta VDJ and CDR3 profiling. From the reads, TCRdb called clonotypes with MiXCR, one entry per CDR3 protein. The sample records 260,000 or so distinct CDR3 sequences, approximately 45% being singletons.

The sequenced sample was sorted CD4+, CD8+, or CD8+CD57+ T cells (not recorded which) from PBMCs. This clonotype was obtained from a human donor with aplastic anemia. The gene calls are TRBV2 and TRBJ2-3; D possibly matches TRBD1 or TRBD2 (6 bases each). CDR3 coding DNA: TGTGCCAGCAGACAGACGGGGGCCCACACAGATACGCAGTATTTT. The encoded protein is CASRQTGAHTDTQYF.